Presented here are 20 T cell receptor beta chains from one specimen sequenced in a study of blood T cell repertoires in COVID-19. The data were produced by immunoSEQ multiplex PCR, yet TCRdb's version contains in-frame clones alone and is incomplete. This table has around 110,000 clones, 70% to 85% appearing once. The specimen was peripheral blood. The receptors here all came from a man between 65 and 79 years old with active or convalescent COVID-19.

The J gene is TRBJ1-2, the V gene TRBV7-2; maybe TRBD1 (5 bases). The CDR3 spans 13 residues. V was trimmed by 0 bases and J by 8 bases, leaving 10 bases between them. The V gene's germline CDR1 is SGHTA and CDR2 FQGNSA. In DNA form, the CDR3 reads TGTGCCAGCAGCTTAGCGTCAGGGCCCGGCTACACCTTC. This codes for CASSLASGPGYTF.

V gene TRBV18 combines with J gene TRBJ1-5, with TRBD1 identical over 12 bases. This CDR3 has 16 residues. Trimming removed 4 bases from V and 3 bases from J; junction bases left unmatched: 4. Germline CDR1 reads KGHSH; CDR2 reads LQKENI. The chain's CDR3 is CASSLGQGAINQPQHF. CDR3 sequence (DNA): TGTGCCAGCTCACTGGGACAGGGGGCCATCAATCAGCCCCAGCATTTT.

This clone was found a few times. V usage is TRBV10-3 and J usage is TRBJ2-7, with a tentative D call TRBD2 (6 bases). V lost 5 bases and J 5 bases, leaving 13 bases between the germline ends. In germline, CDR1 is ENHRY, CDR2 SYGVKD. CDR3 length: 13 residues. CDR3 DNA sequence: TGTGCCATCAGTCCGGGACTCAACGACGAGCAGTACTTC. Translation gives CAISPGLNDEQYF.

The rearrangement uses TRBV4-1 and TRBJ2-5; 10 bases map to TRBD1. Germline V CDR1 and CDR2: MGHRA, YSYEKL. Trimming took 1 base from V and 4 from J; bases not matched to a gene: 6. The CDR3 is made up of 16 amino acids. This chain's CDR3 is CASSQGDRGARETQYF. CDR3 nucleotide sequence: TGCGCCAGCAGCCAAGGGGACAGGGGAGCGCGAGAGACCCAGTACTTC.

This chain links TRBV7-2 with TRBJ1-3; 10 bases map to TRBD1. The CDR3 covers 16 residues. Germline CDR1 and CDR2: SGHTA and FQGNSA. Losses at the gene ends were 6 bases for V and 8 bases for J; bases not matched to a gene: 13. CDR3 nucleotide sequence: TGTGCCAGCAGGTCCGCCACCGGGACAGGGGCGCACACCATATATTTT. Protein sequence: CASRSATGTGAHTIYF.

In this sample, this clone turned up once. The rearrangement links TRBV15 to TRBJ1-3, with 8 bases matching TRBD1. The CDR3 has 24 residues. The germline gives CDR1 LNHNV, CDR2 YYDKDF (reference sequence). V lost 3 bases to trimming and J lost 1 base; unmatched junction nucleotides: 29. Here the CDR3 DNA reads TGTGCCACCAGCAGGCCACCCCGGACAGGGTTGAATATCTTGGGGGCGGGATCTGGAAACACCATATATTTT. Protein sequence: CATSRPPRTGLNILGAGSGNTIYF. Supplemented by reference TRBV15 and TRBJ1-3, the full variable domain reads DAMVIQNPRYQVTQFGKPVTLSCSQTLNHNVMYWYQQKSSQAPKLLFHYYDKDFNNEADTPDNFQSRRPNTSFCFLDIRSPGLGDTAMYLCATSRPPRTGLNILGAGSGNTIYFGEGSWLTVV.

This clone was seen only a few times. The V gene is TRBV7-9, the J gene TRBJ2-6, with D maybe TRBD1 (6 bases). The germline V gene encodes CDR1 SEHNR and CDR2 FQNEAQ (reference sequence). The CDR3 spans 18 residues. The V and J ends lost 5 bases and 3 bases respectively, with 20 bases between them. DNA for the CDR3: TGTGCCAGCAGCCCCGAGGGGGACGTCGCCCTTGGGGCCAACGTCCTGACTTTC. Translated: CASSPEGDVALGANVLTF.

This chain links TRBV6-6 with TRBJ1-3, with TRBD1 matching 7 bases. This CDR3 is built from 16 residues. Unmatched junction bases numbered 8, after V lost 6 bases and J lost 0 bases. Germline CDR1 MNHNY, CDR2 SVGAGI (reference sequence). Here the CDR3 DNA reads TGTGCCAGCAGCAGAGGGACAGACCTCTCTGGAAACACCATATATTTT. Protein product: CASSRGTDLSGNTIYF.

The chain is built from TRBV30 and TRBJ1-5, with TRBD1 identical over 8 bases. With V trimmed by 5 bases and J by 6 bases, 12 bases remained unmatched. This CDR3 region has 15 residues. Germline CDR1 reads GTSNPN; CDR2 reads SVGIG (reference sequence). CDR3 DNA: TGTGCCTGGGGCCGTGGGCAGGGGGCGATTCAGCCCCAGCATTTT. It specifies CAWGRGQGAIQPQHF.

A word on this clone: Different DNA sequences within this sample yield the same CDR3. CDR3 coding DNA: TGTGCCAGCAGCGTAGGGCAGGGGGGCAATCAGCCCCAGCATTTT. This encodes CASSVGQGGNQPQHF. The chain couples TRBV9 to TRBJ1-5; 7 bases are a match to TRBD1. The germline V gene has CDR1 SGDLS and CDR2 YYNGEE. This CDR3 spans 15 amino acids. The ends lost 0 bases at V and 2 bases at J; junction bases unmatched: 2.

V and J are TRBV28 and TRBJ1-1; D is perhaps TRBD1 (6 bases). The germline CDR1 and CDR2 sequences are MDHEN and SYDVKM. Trimming left V 8 bases short and J 5 bases short, with 18 bases between. The CDR3 runs 14 residues. The CDR3 nucleotides are TGTGCCAGCCCACCCACAGGGTTGTCAACTGAAGCTTTCTTT. Its translation is CASPPTGLSTEAFF.

The chain joins TRBV7-3 to TRBJ1-5, with 8 bases identical to TRBD1. The J segment lost 7 bases and the V segment lost 5 bases, leaving 4 bases of the junction unmatched. The CDR3 consists of 13 residues. Germline-derived CDR1 and CDR2 are SGHTA and FQGTGA. The CDR3 loop is CASSVDRGQPQHF. CDR3 coding DNA: TGTGCCAGCAGCGTAGACAGGGGCCAGCCCCAGCATTTT.

The chain has TRBV6-5 and TRBJ2-1; maybe TRBD2 (5 bases). The germline V and J ends were trimmed by 0 bases and 5 bases, with 14 bases remaining between them. The CDR3 totals 16 residues. From germline, CDR1 is MNHEY and CDR2 SVGAGI. CDR3: CASSYSRGYGNNEQFF. In DNA form, the CDR3 reads TGTGCCAGCAGTTACTCACGGGGTTATGGAAACAATGAGCAGTTCTTC.

V is TRBV25-1 and J is TRBJ2-2, with 7 nucleotides matching TRBD2. V gave up 11 bases and J gave up 4 bases; unmatched junction bases: 4. The CDR3 runs to 12 residues. Germline values: CDR1 MGHDK, CDR2 SYGVNS. The CDR3 loop is CAVGRGTGELFF. In DNA, the CDR3 is TGTGCCGTTGGGAGGGGCACCGGGGAGCTGTTTTTT. The variable domain in full, completed from reference TRBV25-1 and TRBJ2-2, reads EADIYQTPRYLVIGTGKKITLECSQTMGHDKMYWYQQDPGMELHLIHYSYGVNSTEKGDLSSESTVSRIRTEHFPLTLESARPSHTSQYLCAVGRGTGELFFGEGSRLTVL.

Only a few counts were recorded for this clone. This chain links TRBV12-3 or TRBV12-4 with TRBJ2-1, with unresolved D. The V end was cut by 5 bases, the J end by 2 bases, with 7 bases between. The CDR3 has 13 amino acids. DNA of the CDR3: TGTGCCAGCAGTGAGACACCCTACAATGAGCAGTTCTTC. It translates to CASSETPYNEQFF.

V and J are TRBV6-5 and TRBJ2-7; D not certain. The length of the CDR3 is 13 residues. Germline CDR1 is MNHEY and CDR2 is SVGAGI. The V gene lost 6 bases and the J gene lost 6 bases, with 15 bases spanning the gap. The CDR3 region has the DNA TGTGCCAGCAGAAGAAACGGGTTAGGCGAGCAGTACTTC. This translates into CASRRNGLGEQYF.

The chain recombines TRBV6-5 with TRBJ1-2, with 9 bases fitting TRBD1. Unmatched junction bases numbered 7, after V lost 0 bases and J lost 5 bases. The CDR3 is made up of 16 amino acids. Germline V gene lookup returns CDR1 MNHEY and CDR2 SVGAGI. The CDR3 DNA reads as TGTGCCAGCAGTTACTCGGGGGACAGGGTTTTGTATGGCTACACCTTC. Translating gives CASSYSGDRVLYGYTF.

The rearrangement joins TRBV11-1 to TRBJ1-1; no reliable D call. The V end lost 5 bases, the J end lost 1 base, and 11 bases lay between the germline ends. Looked up from germline, CDR1 is SGHAT and CDR2 is FQDESV (reference sequence). CDR3 size: 14 residues. In DNA form, the CDR3 reads TGTGCCAGCAGCCCCGTTACAAGGAACACTGAAGCTTTCTTT. Amino acid sequence: CASSPVTRNTEAFF.

J is TRBJ1-2 and V is TRBV28; 7 bases are shared with TRBD1. Germline values: CDR1 MDHEN, CDR2 SYDVKM. This CDR3 region has 12 residues. The V and J ends lost 5 bases and 3 bases, in that order; junction bases with no gene match: 0. This chain's CDR3 is CASSDRDYGYTF. CDR3 nucleotides: TGTGCCAGCAGTGACAGGGACTATGGCTACACCTTC.

This sequence joins TRBV20-1 and TRBJ2-7, with D tentatively TRBD2 (6 bases). The CDR3 length is 11 residues. CDR1 DFQATT and CDR2 SNEGSKA come from the germline V gene (reference sequence). The ends were cut back, 4 bases at V and 4 bases at J, with 8 bases in the middle. The CDR3 DNA reads as TGCAGTGCTACTCTAGCGTACGAGCAGTACTTC. Amino acids: CSATLAYEQYF.